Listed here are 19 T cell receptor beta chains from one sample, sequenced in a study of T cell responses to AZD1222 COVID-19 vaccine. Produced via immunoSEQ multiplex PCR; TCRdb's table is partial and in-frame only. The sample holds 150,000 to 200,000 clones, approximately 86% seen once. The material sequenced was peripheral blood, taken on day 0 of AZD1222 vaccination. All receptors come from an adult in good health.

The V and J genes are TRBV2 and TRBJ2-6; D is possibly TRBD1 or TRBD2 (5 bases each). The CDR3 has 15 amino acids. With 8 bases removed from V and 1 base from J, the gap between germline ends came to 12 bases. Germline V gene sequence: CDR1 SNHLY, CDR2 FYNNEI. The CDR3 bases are TGTGCCAGCGCGATGGGGGAATCTGGGGCCAACGTCCTGACTTTC. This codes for CASAMGESGANVLTF. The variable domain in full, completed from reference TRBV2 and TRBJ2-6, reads EPEVTQTPSHQVTQMGQEVILRCVPISNHLYFYWYRQILGQKVEFLVSFYNNEISEKSEIFDDQFSVERPDGSNFTLKIRSTKLEDSAMYFCASAMGESGANVLTFGAGSRLTVL.

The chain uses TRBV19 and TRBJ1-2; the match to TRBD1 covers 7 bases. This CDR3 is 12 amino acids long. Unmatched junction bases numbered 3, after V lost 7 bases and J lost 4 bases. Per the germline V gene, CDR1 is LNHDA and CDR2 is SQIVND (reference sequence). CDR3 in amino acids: CASKYRGYGYTF. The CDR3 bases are TGTGCCAGTAAATACAGGGGCTATGGCTACACCTTC.

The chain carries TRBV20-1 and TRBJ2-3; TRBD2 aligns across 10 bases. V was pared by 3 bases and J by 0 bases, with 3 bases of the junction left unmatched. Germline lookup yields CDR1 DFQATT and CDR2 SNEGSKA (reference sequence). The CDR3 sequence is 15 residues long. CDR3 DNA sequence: TGCAGTGCTAGTAGCGGGGGGCCTAGCACAGATACGCAGTATTTT. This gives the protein CSASSGGPSTDTQYF.

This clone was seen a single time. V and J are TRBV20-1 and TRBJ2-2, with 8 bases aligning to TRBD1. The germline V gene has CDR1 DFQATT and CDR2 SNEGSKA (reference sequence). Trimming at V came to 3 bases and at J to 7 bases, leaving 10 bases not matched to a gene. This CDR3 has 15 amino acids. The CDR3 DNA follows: TGCAGTGCTAGTAGACAGGGGTCTCGGTACGGGGAGCTGTTTTTT. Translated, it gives CSASRQGSRYGELFF.

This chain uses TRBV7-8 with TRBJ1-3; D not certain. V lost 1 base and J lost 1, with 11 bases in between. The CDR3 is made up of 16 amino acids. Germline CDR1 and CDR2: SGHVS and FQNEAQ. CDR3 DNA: TGTGCCAGCAGCTTAGGGGCAGCTGGGTCTGGAAACACCATATATTTT. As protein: CASSLGAAGSGNTIYF.

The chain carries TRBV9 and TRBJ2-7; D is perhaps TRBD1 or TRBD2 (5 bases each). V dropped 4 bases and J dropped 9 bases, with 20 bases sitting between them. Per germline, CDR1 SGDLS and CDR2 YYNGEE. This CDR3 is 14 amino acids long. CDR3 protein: CASSSSGTSRGQYF. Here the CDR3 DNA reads TGTGCCAGCAGCTCCTCCGGGACCTCCCGGGGGCAGTACTTC.

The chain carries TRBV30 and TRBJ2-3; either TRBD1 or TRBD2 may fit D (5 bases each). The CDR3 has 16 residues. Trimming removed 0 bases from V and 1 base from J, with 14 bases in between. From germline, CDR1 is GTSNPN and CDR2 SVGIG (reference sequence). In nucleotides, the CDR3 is TGTGCCTGGAGTGTACGGGTCGGGGCCCGCACAGATACGCAGTATTTT. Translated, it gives CAWSVRVGARTDTQYF.

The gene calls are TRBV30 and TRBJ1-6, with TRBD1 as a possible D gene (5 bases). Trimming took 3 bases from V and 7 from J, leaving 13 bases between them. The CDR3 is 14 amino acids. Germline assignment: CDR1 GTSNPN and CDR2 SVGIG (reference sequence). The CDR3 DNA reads TGTGCCTGGAGCATCACAGGAGTCAATTCACCCCTCCACTTT. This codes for CAWSITGVNSPLHF.

The CDR3 region has the DNA TGTGCCAGCAGCGACTCGGGACTAGCGGGGGGCATTGAGCAGTTCTTC. As protein: CASSDSGLAGGIEQFF. The chain links TRBV7-2 to TRBJ2-1; 15 bases map to TRBD2. V gave up 5 bases and J gave up 9 bases; unmatched junction bases: 8. CDR3 length equals 16 residues. Germline CDR1 SGHTA, CDR2 FQGNSA.

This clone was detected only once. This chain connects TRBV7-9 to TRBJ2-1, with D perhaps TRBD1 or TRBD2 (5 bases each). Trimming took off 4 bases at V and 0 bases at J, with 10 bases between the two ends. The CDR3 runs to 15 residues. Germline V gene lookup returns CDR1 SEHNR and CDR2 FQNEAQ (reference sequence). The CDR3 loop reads CASSSGAFSYNEQFF. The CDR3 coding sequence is TGTGCCAGCAGCTCCGGGGCCTTCTCCTACAATGAGCAGTTCTTC.

The CDR3 DNA reads TGTGCCAGCAGTGACAGTATGAGCGGGGGCAATGAGCAGTTCTTC. Its protein product is CASSDSMSGGNEQFF. This chain connects TRBV6-4 to TRBJ2-1; 8 nucleotides match TRBD2. The length of the CDR3 is 15 residues. Per germline, CDR1 MRHNA and CDR2 SNTAGT. Trimming cost V 2 bases and J 6 bases; bases outside gene matches: 6.

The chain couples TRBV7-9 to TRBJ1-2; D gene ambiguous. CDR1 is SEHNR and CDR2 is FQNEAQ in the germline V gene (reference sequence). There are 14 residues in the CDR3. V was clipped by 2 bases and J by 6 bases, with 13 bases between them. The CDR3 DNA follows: TGTGCCAGCAGCTTAAACAGCCCACGGGATGGCTACACCTTC. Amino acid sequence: CASSLNSPRDGYTF.

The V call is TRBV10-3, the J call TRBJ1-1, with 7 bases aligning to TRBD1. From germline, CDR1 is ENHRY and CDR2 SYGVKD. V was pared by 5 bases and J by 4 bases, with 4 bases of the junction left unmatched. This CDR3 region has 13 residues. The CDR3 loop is CAISLGTVTEAFF. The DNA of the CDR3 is TGTGCCATCAGTCTCGGGACAGTCACTGAAGCTTTCTTT.

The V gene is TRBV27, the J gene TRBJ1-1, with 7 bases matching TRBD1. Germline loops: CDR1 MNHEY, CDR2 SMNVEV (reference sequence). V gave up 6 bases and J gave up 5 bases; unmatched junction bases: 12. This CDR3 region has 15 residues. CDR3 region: CASSKTRQGMTEAFF. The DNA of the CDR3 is TGTGCCAGCAGCAAAACTCGACAGGGTATGACTGAAGCTTTCTTT.

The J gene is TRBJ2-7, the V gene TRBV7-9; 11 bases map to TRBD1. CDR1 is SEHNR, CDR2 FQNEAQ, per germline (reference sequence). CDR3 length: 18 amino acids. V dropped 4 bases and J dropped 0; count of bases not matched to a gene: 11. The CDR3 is CASSSSGTGGSYSYEQYF. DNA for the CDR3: TGTGCCAGCAGCTCGTCCGGGACAGGGGGTTCATACTCCTACGAGCAGTACTTC.

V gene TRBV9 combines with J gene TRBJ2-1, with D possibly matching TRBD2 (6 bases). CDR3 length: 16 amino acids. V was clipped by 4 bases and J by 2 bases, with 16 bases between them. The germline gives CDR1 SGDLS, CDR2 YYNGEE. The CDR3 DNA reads TGTGCCAGCAGCCCCTCGGTGCGGGATGCCTACAATGAGCAGTTCTTC. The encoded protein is CASSPSVRDAYNEQFF.

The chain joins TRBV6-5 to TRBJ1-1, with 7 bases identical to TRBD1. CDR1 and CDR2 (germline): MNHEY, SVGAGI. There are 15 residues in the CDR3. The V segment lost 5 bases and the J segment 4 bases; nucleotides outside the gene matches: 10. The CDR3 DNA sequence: TGTGCCAGCAGTCGACAGGGCGCTACCATCACTGAAGCTTTCTTT. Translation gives CASSRQGATITEAFF.

The CDR3 here is CASSLGRGSSYNEQFF. The DNA for the CDR3 is TGTGCCAGCAGCTTAGGTCGGGGGAGTTCCTACAATGAGCAGTTCTTC. The chain couples TRBV7-7 to TRBJ2-1; maybe TRBD2 (6 bases). Trimming pared 1 base from V and 1 base from J, leaving 11 bases between. CDR3 length: 16 amino acids. CDR1 and CDR2 from the germline V gene are SSHAT and FNYEAQ (reference sequence).

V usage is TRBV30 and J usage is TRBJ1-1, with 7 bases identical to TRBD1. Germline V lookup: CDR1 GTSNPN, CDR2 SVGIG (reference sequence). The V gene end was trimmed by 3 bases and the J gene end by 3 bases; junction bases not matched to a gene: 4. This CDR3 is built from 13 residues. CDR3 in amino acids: CAWRTGLDTEAFF. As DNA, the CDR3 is TGTGCCTGGAGGACAGGGTTGGACACTGAAGCTTTCTTT.